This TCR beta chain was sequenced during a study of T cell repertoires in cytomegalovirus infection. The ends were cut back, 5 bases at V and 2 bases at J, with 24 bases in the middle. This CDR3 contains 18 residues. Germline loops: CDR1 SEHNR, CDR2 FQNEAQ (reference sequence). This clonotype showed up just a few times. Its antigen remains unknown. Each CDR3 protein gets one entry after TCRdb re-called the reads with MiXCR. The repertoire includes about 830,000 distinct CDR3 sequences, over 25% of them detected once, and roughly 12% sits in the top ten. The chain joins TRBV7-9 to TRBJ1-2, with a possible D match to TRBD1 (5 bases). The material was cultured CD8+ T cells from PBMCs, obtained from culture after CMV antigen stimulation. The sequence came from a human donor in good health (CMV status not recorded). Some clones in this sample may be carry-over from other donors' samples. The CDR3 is CASSATKWGSSSNYGYTF. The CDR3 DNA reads TGTGCCAGCAGCGCTACCAAATGGGGCTCCAGCTCGAACTATGGCTACACCTTC.